This T cell receptor beta chain was recorded in a study of Graves' ophthalmopathy and Graves' hyperthyroidism listed by TCRdb under 2018. Describing the broader study: Peripheral blood was collected before any treatment was given, at the time of initial diagnosis. To tell Graves' ophthalmopathy apart from Graves' hyperthyroidism, and to predict which patients would progress to ophthalmopathy, the study relied on TCR beta repertoire signatures. In total, under 150 blood samples were TCR-sequenced: 40 to 45 ophthalmopathy, 75 hyperthyroidism and some 17 hyperthyroidism-to-ophthalmopathy patients. A discovery set of 95 to 100 patients (around 45 ophthalmopathy, some 58 stable hyperthyroidism) was enrolled to explore V-J signatures distinguishing ophthalmopathy from hyperthyroidism. An independent validation cohort was composed of some 19 hyperthyroidism patients and over 15 patients who later progressed from hyperthyroidism to ophthalmopathy. In about 6 hyperthyroidism patients, the T-cell repertoire of thyroid tissue was compared with the T-cell repertoire of blood. Following sampling, methimazole starting at 30 mg daily was administered to hyperthyroidism patients, and high-dose intravenous methylprednisolone was administered to ophthalmopathy patients.

Sequences SNHLY (CDR1) and FYNNEI (CDR2) are obtained from the germline V gene. Spanning cysteine to phenylalanine, the CDR3 consists of 17 amino acids. CDR3 DNA is the only sequence kept; it has 51 bases, read in frame from the first base. Clipping removes 6 bases from V and 0 bases from J, with 13 as the unmatched junction base count. For repertoire sequencing, TCR beta CDR3 regions were amplified from RNA transcripts. A first-round RT-PCR used HTBI primers with the Qiagen OneStep RT-PCR kit, followed by a second-round multiplex PCR, size selection and purification. Libraries were sequenced on an Illumina HiSeq2000 using paired-end 100 bp reads. Under the source paper's analysis protocol: SOAPnuke was used to process the reads, throwing out any read that had adapters, had uncalled bases, had a mean Phred below 15, or lacked an exact constant-primer or identifier match. COPE v1.2.5 was used to merge high-quality paired reads. Each unique nucleotide sequence was treated as a clonotype, and MiTCR v1.1 was used to align the clonotypes to the IMGT TRB V, D and J references. Analysis was restricted to V-J combinations with a frequency above 0.0001, which covered just over 98% of repertoires. A TCR clonal expansion and chaos score per V-J combination was defined as the ratio of F50 clonal expansion to chaos observed in the TCRdist matrix. Welch's t-statistics and random forest were used to reduce features to 13 V-J combinations, which were fed into a naive Bayes classifier. The similarity between thyroid and blood repertoires was quantified using the Morisita-Horn index. TCRdb redid the processing of the public reads, applying fastp at Q25 and MiXCR, and retained in-frame beta chains. Each CDR3 protein appears once, grouped with its most common genes and DNA. V and J calls and clone size were set by TCRdb, not the authors. Within this sample are over 650,000 distinct CDR3 sequences, with 35% to 50% of them counted one time only. The ten largest clones take up 3% to 3.5% of the sample.

Here is what the overall study found, with its caveats: In cross-validation, the 13-signature model distinguished ophthalmopathy from stable hyperthyroidism with approximately 88% sensitivity and about 84% specificity, and in the test set the corresponding values were about 80% and 75%. In validation, the model predicted ophthalmopathy progression with over 60% sensitivity and around 72% specificity; more than ten predicted patients were CT-confirmed with GO in a median of 6.5 months. Sample size was not predetermined statistically, and investigators were not blinded to group allocation. Most of the expanded thyroid clonotypes with a frequency above 0.001 were also detected in blood, and it was suggested that the thyroid immune response may be reflected by blood repertoires.

Ophthalmopathy patients were characterized by moderately to severely active disease, a Clinical Activity Score of at least 3, a NOSPECS grade of at least 4, and a disease duration under 3 months. Patients with other autoimmune diseases, uncontrolled infections, pregnancy or lactation were excluded from the study. Clinical symptoms, serum thyroxine, TRAb, thyroid ultrasound and orbital computed tomography formed the basis of the diagnosis. Using Ficoll-Paque density gradient centrifugation, PBMCs were isolated from 10 ml of fresh peripheral blood. Total RNA was extracted with Trizol reagent and quality-checked on an Agilent 2100 Bioanalyzer. With regard to this clonotype: What this receptor recognizes is not known. No quality values exist for individual bases; no much larger clone is one base distant.

The chain is made from TRBV2 and TRBJ2-7, with 8 bases in between that match TRBD2. The origin of this receptor is an adult man with Graves' ophthalmopathy. Sequences were obtained from peripheral blood. The CDR3 is CASSYSLSGILSYEQYF. The nucleotide sequence reads TGTGCCAGCAGCTACTCCCTTAGCGGGATACTCTCCTACGAGCAGTACTTC. With the rest looked up from the reference TRBV2 and TRBJ2-7 genes rather than sequenced, the full variable domain is EPEVTQTPSHQVTQMGQEVILRCVPISNHLYFYWYRQILGQKVEFLVSFYNNEISEKSEIFDDQFSVERPDGSNFTLKIRSTKLEDSAMYFCASSYSLSGILSYEQYFGPGTRLTVT.